This T cell receptor (beta chain) was obtained from a study of blood T cell repertoires in COVID-19. Germline V lookup: CDR1 MNHEY, CDR2 SMNVEV (reference sequence). The germline V and J ends were trimmed by 6 bases and 6 bases, with 20 bases remaining between them. The CDR3 totals 16 residues. TCRdb's copy holds only in-frame clones and misses some; the assay was immunoSEQ multiplex PCR. The sample records about 200,000 clones, more than 80% being singletons. The receptor was derived from a woman of 80 years or more with acute or convalescent COVID-19. The chain employs TRBV27 and TRBJ1-4; a possible D gene is TRBD1 (5 bases). Sequenced: peripheral blood. CDR3 in DNA: TGTGCCAGCAGGAGAAGTGGCCTAACGGGGGATGAAAAACTGTTTTTT. It codes for CASRRSGLTGDEKLFF.